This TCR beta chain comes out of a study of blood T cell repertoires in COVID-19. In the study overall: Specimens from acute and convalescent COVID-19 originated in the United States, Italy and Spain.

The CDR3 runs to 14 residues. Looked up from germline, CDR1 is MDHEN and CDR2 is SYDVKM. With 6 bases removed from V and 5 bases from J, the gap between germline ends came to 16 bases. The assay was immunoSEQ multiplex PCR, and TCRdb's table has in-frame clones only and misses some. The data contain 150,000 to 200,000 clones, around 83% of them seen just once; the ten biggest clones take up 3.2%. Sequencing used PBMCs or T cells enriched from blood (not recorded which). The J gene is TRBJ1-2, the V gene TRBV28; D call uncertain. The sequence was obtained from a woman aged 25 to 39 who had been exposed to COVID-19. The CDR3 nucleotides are TGTGCCAGCAGGCCAACTTGGCAGGAATATGGCTACACCTTC. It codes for CASRPTWQEYGYTF.